The source of this TCR beta chain is a study of CD8+CD57+ T cells in acquired aplastic anemia. Sequencing was done on patients that had shown CD8+CD57+ cell expansion by flow cytometry. Each patient had severe acquired aplastic anemia. V lost 6 bases and J lost 3; bases outside the gene matches: 8. In germline, CDR1 is LNHDA, CDR2 SQIVND (reference sequence). This CDR3 contains 15 residues. According to the study, genomic DNA was the template for TCR beta VDJ and CDR3 profiling. TCRdb passed the reads through MiXCR, listing each CDR3 protein once. Among under 200,000 distinct CDR3 sequences listed, less than 50% were seen once. This clonotype appeared a few times.

The chain employs TRBV19 and TRBJ2-7; 10 bases align to TRBD1. The sequenced material came from sorted CD4+, CD8+, or CD8+CD57+ T cells (not recorded which) from PBMCs. The receptor comes from a human donor with aplastic anemia. DNA of the CDR3: TGTGCCAGTAGCCCAGGACAGGGGGTGGACTACGAGCAGTACTTC. Protein product: CASSPGQGVDYEQYF. The full variable domain, with the rest looked up from reference TRBV19 and TRBJ2-7, is DGGITQSPKYLFRKEGQNVTLSCEQNLNHDAMYWYRQDPGQGLRLIYYSQIVNDFQKGDIAEGYSVSREKKESFPLTVTSAQKNPTAFYLCASSPGQGVDYEQYFGPGTRLTVT.